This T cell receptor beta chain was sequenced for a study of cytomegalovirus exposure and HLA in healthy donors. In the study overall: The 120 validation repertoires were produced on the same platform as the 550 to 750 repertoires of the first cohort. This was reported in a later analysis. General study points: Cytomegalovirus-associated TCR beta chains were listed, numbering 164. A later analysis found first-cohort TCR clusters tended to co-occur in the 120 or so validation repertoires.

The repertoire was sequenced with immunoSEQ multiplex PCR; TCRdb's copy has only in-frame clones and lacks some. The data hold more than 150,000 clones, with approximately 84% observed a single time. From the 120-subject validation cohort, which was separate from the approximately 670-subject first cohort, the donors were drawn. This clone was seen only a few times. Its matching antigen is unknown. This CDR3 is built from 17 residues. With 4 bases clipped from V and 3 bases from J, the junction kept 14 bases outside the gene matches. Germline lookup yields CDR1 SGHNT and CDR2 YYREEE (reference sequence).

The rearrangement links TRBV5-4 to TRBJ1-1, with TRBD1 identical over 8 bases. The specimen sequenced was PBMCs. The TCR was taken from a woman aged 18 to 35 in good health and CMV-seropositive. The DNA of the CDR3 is TGTGCCAGCAGCCCACCGGGGACAGGAGTAGTAGACACTGAAGCTTTCTTT. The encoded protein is CASSPPGTGVVDTEAFF. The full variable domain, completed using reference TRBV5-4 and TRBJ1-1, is ETGVTQSPTHLIKTRGQQVTLRCSSQSGHNTVSWYQQALGQGPQFIFQYYREEENGRGNFPPRFSGLQFPNYSSELNVNALELDDSALYLCASSPPGTGVVDTEAFFGQGTRLTVV.